The table lists the clone carrying this TCR beta chain with a few counts. Antigen unknown. These data belong to a study of identical twins. General observations from the study: Out-of-frame TCR alpha sharing in monozygotic twins exceeded recombination model predictions. Beta out-of-frame sequences showed weaker excess twin sharing.

TCRdb passed the 5' RACE reads through MiXCR, listing each CDR3 protein once. The table lists about 660,000 distinct CDR3 sequences, 8.6% of them singletons, with roughly 0.9% in the top ten. V was shortened by 4 bases and J by 2 bases, with 12 bases between the two germline ends. The germline V gene has CDR1 SQVTM and CDR2 ANQGSEA. This CDR3 is 13 amino acids long. These same records also appear under a second study, on yellow fever vaccine responses in identical twins.

The specimen was PBMCs. The TCR originated in a woman younger than 35 in good health. The genes are TRBV29-1 and TRBJ2-7; TRBD1 might be the D (5 bases). This CDR3 is CSVGWGLAYEQYF. CDR3 coding DNA: TGCAGCGTTGGTTGGGGCTTAGCCTACGAGCAGTACTTC.